This TCR beta chain is from a study of blood T cell repertoires in COVID-19 (TCRdb year 2020). Describing the broader study: Collaborator samples came from the United States, Italy and Spain and covered acute and convalescent phases of COVID-19. Sample metadata almost always included a de-identified subject ID, COVID-19 status, age in years and sex. The repertoires were released in a freely available public database meant as a resource for research on the immune response to SARS-CoV-2. The samples were drawn from two sources: the first 160 participants of the ongoing ImmuneRACE study, and 1,200 or so subjects contributed by 6 global collaborators. Where available, HLA class I and class II types were obtained from metadata supplied by the sample provider rather than from assay-based typing. The prospective study material was composed of cDNA or gDNA derived from T cells, B-cell-depleted T cells, or PBMCs. Deeply sampled blood TCRbeta repertoires from subjects exposed to, actively infected with, or recovered from COVID-19 were included in the dataset. Study-level results and caveats: The quantity of clinical and demographic metadata differed by source and by participant and was supplied without curation.

TCRbeta CDR3 regions were amplified from genomic DNA using the immunoSEQ Assay, a bias-controlled multiplex PCR. Per the authors' processing: Within the assay, amplification of reference gene primers was used to estimate how many nucleated cells each sample contained. Sequence reads were collapsed and filtered to measure the absolute abundance of every unique TCRbeta CDR3 rearrangement. For each sample, productive Simpson clonality was calculated as the square root of Simpson's diversity index across productive rearrangements. TCRdb mirrors the immuneACCESS table, restricted to in-frame sequences. Some clones are absent from its copies; in checked studies, under half trace to an unresolved V gene, and the reason for the others is unknown. The D gene and trimming were derived from the DNA, and the V and J assignments and clone size from that table. In all, the sample holds 150,000 to 200,000 clones, and around nine tenths of those were seen once. Together, the top ten hold 5% to 6% of the sample.

Each collaborating institution followed its own protocols to collect whole blood in K2EDTA tubes. For TCRbeta analysis, collaborators shipped samples as frozen whole blood, isolated PBMCs, or DNA extracted from either of those sample types. Its CDR3 holds 12 amino acids, cysteine through phenylalanine. Solely the CDR3 DNA is kept, with 36 bases framed from the first base. CDR1 and CDR2 are drawn from the germline V gene (reference sequence): GTSNPN, SVGIG. V is cut back by 2 bases and J by 6 bases, with 3 bases in the junction unmatched. This clone has only one observation. Its antigen has not been determined. It has no much larger one-base neighbor in the sample; base qualities were not kept.

The V and J genes are TRBV30 and TRBJ1-1, and TRBD1 matches 7 of the central bases. The clonotype comes from a human donor in a cohort sampled during active COVID-19. The sequenced sample consisted of peripheral blood. The CDR3 is CAWSRDSAEAFF. The base sequence is TGTGCCTGGAGTAGGGACAGCGCTGAAGCTTTCTTT. The full variable domain, with segments outside the CDR3 supplied by the reference TRBV30 and TRBJ1-1 proteins, appears as SQTIHQWPATLVQPVGSPLSLECTVEGTSNPNLYWYRQAAGRGLQLLFYSVGIGQISSEVPQNLSASRPQDRQFILSSKKLLLSDSGFYLCAWSRDSAEAFFGQGTRLTVV.